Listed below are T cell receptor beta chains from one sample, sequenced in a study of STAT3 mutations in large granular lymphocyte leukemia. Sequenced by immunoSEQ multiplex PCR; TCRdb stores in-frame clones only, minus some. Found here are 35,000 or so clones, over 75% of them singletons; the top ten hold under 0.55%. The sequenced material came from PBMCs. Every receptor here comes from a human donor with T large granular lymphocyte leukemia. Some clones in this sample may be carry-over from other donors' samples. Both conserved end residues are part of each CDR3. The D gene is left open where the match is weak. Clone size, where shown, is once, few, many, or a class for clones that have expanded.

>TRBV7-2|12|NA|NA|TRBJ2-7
CASSRSSYEQYF
TGTGCCAGCAGCCGCAGCTCCTACGAGCAGTACTTC
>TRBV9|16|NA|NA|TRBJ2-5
CASSVWGDTTTGTQYF
TGTGCCAGCAGCGTGTGGGGCGATACCACCACGGGGACCCAGTACTTC
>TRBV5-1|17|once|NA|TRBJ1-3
CASSPTTQGITGNTIYF
TGCGCCAGCAGCCCGACAACCCAGGGCATCACTGGAAACACCATATATTTT
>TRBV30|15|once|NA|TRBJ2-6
CAWSLGGSGANVLTF
TGTGCCTGGAGTCTCGGAGGGAGCGGGGCCAACGTCCTGACTTTC
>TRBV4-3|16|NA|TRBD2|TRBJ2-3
CASSQDWRGGTDTQYF
TGCGCCAGCAGCCAAGATTGGCGGGGGGGCACAGATACGCAGTATTTT
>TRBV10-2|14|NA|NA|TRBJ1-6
CASTLDSDNSPLHF
TGCGCCAGCACCCTGGACAGTGATAATTCACCCCTCCACTTT
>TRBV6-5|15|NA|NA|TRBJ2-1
CASSYATASYNEQFF
TGTGCCAGCAGTTATGCGACAGCGTCCTACAATGAGCAGTTCTTC
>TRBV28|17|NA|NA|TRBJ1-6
CASSFGRWGEDNSPLHF
TGTGCCAGCAGTTTCGGCAGGTGGGGGGAGGATAATTCACCCCTCCACTTT
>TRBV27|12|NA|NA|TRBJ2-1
CASSFSRGEQFF
TGTGCCAGCAGTTTTTCCCGGGGTGAGCAGTTCTTC
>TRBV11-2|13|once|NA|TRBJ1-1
CASSFGANTEAFF
TGTGCCAGCAGCTTCGGGGCGAACACTGAAGCTTTCTTT
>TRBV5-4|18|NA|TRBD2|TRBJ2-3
CASSLDFTSGGLTDTQYF
TGTGCCAGCAGCTTGGATTTCACTAGCGGGGGCTTAACAGATACGCAGTATTTT
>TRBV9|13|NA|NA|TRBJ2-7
CASSPHLGHEQYF
TGTGCCAGCAGCCCCCACTTAGGGCACGAGCAGTACTTC
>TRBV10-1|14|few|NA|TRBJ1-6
CASSDGGSNSPLHF
TGCGCCAGCAGTGACGGCGGAAGTAATTCACCCCTCCACTTT
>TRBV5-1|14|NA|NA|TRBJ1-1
CASSLITGGAEAFF
TGCGCCAGCAGCTTAATCACAGGAGGTGCTGAAGCTTTCTTT
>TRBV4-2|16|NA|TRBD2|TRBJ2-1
CASSQESAGGYNEQFF
TGTGCCAGCAGCCAAGAATCGGCGGGAGGTTACAATGAGCAGTTCTTC
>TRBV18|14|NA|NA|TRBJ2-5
CASSPTGGRGTQYF
TGTGCCAGCTCCCCGACTGGTGGGCGAGGGACCCAGTACTTC
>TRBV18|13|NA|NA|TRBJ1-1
CASSKVKNTEAFF
TGTGCCAGCTCAAAAGTGAAGAACACTGAAGCTTTCTTT
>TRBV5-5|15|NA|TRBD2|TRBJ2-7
CASSLSGGPGGEQYF
TGTGCCAGCAGCTTGAGCGGGGGGCCAGGTGGTGAGCAGTACTTC
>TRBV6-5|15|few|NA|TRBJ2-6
CASSYGPGLSNVLTF
TGTGCCAGCAGTTACGGCCCTGGTTTGTCCAACGTCCTGACTTTC
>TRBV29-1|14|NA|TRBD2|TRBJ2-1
CSVGASGDYNEQFF
TGCAGCGTGGGAGCTAGCGGGGACTACAATGAGCAGTTCTTC
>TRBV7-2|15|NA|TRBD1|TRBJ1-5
CASSWDSYSNQPQHF
TGTGCCAGCAGCTGGGACAGTTATAGCAATCAGCCCCAGCATTTT
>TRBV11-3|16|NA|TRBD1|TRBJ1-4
CASSLDPQGVREKLFF
TGTGCCAGCAGCTTAGACCCCCAGGGGGTTCGAGAAAAACTGTTTTTT
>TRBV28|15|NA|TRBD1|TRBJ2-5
CASSRLQGRWETQYF
TGTGCCAGCAGTCGCCTACAGGGGCGGTGGGAGACCCAGTACTTC
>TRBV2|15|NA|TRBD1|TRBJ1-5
CASSYGQANNQPQHF
TGTGCCAGCAGCTACGGACAGGCCAACAATCAGCCCCAGCATTTT
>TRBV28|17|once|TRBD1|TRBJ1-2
CASSSLLGTGLSYGYTF
TGTGCCAGCAGTTCTCTCTTAGGGACAGGGCTTAGTTATGGCTACACCTTC
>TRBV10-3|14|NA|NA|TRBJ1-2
CAISEGSRNYGYTF
TGTGCCATCAGTGAGGGCAGCCGCAACTATGGCTACACCTTC
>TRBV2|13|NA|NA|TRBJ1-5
CASTTFENQPQHF
TGTGCCAGCACCACTTTCGAAAATCAGCCCCAGCATTTT
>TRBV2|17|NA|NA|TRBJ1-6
CASCNPGDLSYNSPLHF
TGTGCCAGCTGTAATCCGGGGGACCTCTCCTATAATTCACCCCTCCACTTT
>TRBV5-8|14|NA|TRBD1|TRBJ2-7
CASSRTGGPYEQYF
TGTGCCAGCAGCAGGACAGGGGGCCCCTACGAGCAGTACTTC
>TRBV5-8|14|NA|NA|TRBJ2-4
CASSSPRGKNIQYF
TGTGCCAGCAGCTCCCCTAGGGGCAAAAACATTCAGTACTTC
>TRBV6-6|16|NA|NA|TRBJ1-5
CASSYGGNDSNQPQHF
TGTGCCAGCAGTTACGGGGGGAATGATAGCAATCAGCCCCAGCATTTT
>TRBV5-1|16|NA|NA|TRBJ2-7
CASSSAIDRQMNEQYF
TGCGCCAGCAGCTCTGCTATCGACAGGCAGATGAACGAGCAGTACTTC
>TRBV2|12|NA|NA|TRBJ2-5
CASKGPGETQYF
TGTGCCAGCAAGGGGCCCGGGGAGACCCAGTACTTC
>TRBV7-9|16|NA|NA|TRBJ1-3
CASSPYGVPAGNTIYF
TGTGCCAGCAGCCCATATGGGGTTCCCGCTGGAAACACCATATATTTT
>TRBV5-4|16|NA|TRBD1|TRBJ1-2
CASSLWDRGRYYGYTF
TGTGCCAGCAGCTTATGGGACAGAGGGCGTTACTATGGCTACACCTTC
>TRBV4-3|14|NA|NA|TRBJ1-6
CASSQVEGDSPLHF
TGCGCCAGCAGCCAAGTGGAAGGGGATTCACCCCTCCACTTT
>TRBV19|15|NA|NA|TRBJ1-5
CASSISKVGNQPQHF
TGTGCCAGTAGTATCTCGAAGGTAGGCAATCAGCCCCAGCATTTT
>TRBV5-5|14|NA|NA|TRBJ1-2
CASSRRELLYGYTF
TGTGCCAGCAGCCGCAGGGAATTGCTCTATGGCTACACCTTC
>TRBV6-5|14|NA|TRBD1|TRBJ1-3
CASSTGGTGNTIYF
TGTGCCAGCAGCACAGGGGGCACTGGAAACACCATATATTTT
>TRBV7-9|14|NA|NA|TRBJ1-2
CASSRIPDFYGYTF
TGTGCCAGCAGCCGGATCCCGGATTTCTATGGCTACACCTTC
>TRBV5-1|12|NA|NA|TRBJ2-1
CASAQGFGEQFF
TGCGCCAGCGCACAGGGTTTTGGTGAGCAGTTCTTC
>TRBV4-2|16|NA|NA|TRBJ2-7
CASSQDRKGAPYEQYF
TGTGCCAGCAGCCAAGATAGGAAAGGGGCCCCCTACGAGCAGTACTTC
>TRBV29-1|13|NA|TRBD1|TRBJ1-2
CSARDRGNYGYTF
TGCAGCGCCAGGGACAGGGGTAACTATGGCTACACCTTC
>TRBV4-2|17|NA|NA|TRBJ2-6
CASSQGVGSSGANVLTF
TGTGCCAGCAGCCAAGGGGTGGGGTCCTCTGGGGCCAACGTCCTGACTTTC
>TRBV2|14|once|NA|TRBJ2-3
CASSPKYRTDTQYF
TGTGCCAGCAGCCCCAAATACCGCACAGATACGCAGTATTTT
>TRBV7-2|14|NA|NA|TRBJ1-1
CASSLVGGNTEAFF
TGTGCCAGCAGCTTAGTTGGGGGTAACACTGAAGCTTTCTTT
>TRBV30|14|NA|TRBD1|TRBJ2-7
CAWSRTGGAYEQYF
TGTGCCTGGAGTCGGACAGGGGGCGCTTACGAGCAGTACTTC
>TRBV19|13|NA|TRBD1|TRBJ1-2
CASSPGTGNGYTF
TGTGCCAGTAGTCCCGGGACAGGTAATGGCTACACCTTC
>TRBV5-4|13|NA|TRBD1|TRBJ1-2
CASSSRGAYGYTF
TGTGCCAGCAGCTCCAGGGGGGCCTATGGCTACACCTTC
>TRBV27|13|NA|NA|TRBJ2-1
CATSSRGAQEQFF
TGTGCCACCTCCTCACGTGGAGCCCAGGAGCAGTTCTTC
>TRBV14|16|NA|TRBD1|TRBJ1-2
CASSPYVGQGNRGYTF
TGTGCCAGCAGCCCATATGTGGGACAGGGGAATCGCGGCTACACCTTC
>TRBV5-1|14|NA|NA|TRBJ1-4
CASSLWGGNEKLFF
TGCGCCAGCAGCTTATGGGGGGGGAATGAAAAACTGTTTTTT
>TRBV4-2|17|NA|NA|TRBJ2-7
CASSQEGGEIFVNEQYF
TGTGCCAGCAGCCAAGAGGGCGGGGAAATTTTCGTCAACGAGCAGTACTTC
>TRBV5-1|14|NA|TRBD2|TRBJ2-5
CASSPTSGQETQYF
TGCGCCAGCTCGCCTACTAGCGGCCAAGAGACCCAGTACTTC
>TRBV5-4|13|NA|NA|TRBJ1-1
CASSSRRNTEAFF
TGTGCCAGCAGCTCCCGGAGGAACACTGAAGCTTTCTTT